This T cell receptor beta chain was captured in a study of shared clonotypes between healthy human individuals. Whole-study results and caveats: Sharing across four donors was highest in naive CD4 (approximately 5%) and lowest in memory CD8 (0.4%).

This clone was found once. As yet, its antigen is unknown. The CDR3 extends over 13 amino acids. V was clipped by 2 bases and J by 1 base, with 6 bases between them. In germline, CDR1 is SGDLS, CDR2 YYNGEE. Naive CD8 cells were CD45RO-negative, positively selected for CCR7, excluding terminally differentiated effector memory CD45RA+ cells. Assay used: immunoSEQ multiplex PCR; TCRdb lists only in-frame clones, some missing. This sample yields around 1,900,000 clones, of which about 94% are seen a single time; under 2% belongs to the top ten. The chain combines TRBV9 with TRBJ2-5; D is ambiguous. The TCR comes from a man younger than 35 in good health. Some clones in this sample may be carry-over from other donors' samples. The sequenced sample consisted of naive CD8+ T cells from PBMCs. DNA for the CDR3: TGTGCCAGCAGCGTGGCGGTCCAAGAGACCCAGTACTTC. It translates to CASSVAVQETQYF.